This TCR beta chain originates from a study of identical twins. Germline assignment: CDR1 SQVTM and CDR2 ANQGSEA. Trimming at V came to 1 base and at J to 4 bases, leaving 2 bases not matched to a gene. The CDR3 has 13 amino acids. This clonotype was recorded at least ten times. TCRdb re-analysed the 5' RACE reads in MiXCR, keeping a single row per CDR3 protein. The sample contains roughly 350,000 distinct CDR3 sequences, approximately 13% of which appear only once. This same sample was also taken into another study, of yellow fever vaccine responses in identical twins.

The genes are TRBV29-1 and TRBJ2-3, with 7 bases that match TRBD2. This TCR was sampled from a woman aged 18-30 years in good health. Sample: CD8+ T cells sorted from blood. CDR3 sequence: CSVEGEGPDTQYF. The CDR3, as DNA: TGCAGCGTTGAAGGGGAGGGCCCAGATACGCAGTATTTT.